These 21 T cell receptor beta chains were all obtained from the same sample, sequenced in a study of cytomegalovirus exposure and HLA in healthy donors. PCR was performed using 60 Vbeta and 13 Jbeta primers. TCRdb keeps only in-frame clones here, not all; method: immunoSEQ multiplex PCR. The sample carries 45,000 to 75,000 clones, approximately 63% recorded once. Material: PBMCs. These receptors were collected from a woman in her sixties or seventies in good health and CMV-seropositive.

The chain couples TRBV6-5 to TRBJ1-1; weak D call: TRBD1 (5 bases). CDR1 is MNHEY, CDR2 SVGAGI, per germline. The V end was cut by 1 base, the J end by 5 bases, with 14 bases between. The CDR3 has 15 amino acids. DNA of the CDR3: TGTGCCAGCAGTTACTTAGGGGATAAGGGGACTGAAGCTTTCTTT. Its protein product is CASSYLGDKGTEAFF.

The rearrangement joins TRBV18 to TRBJ2-7; TRBD1 might be the D (5 bases). The ends were cut back, 3 bases at V and 4 bases at J, with 10 bases in the middle. This CDR3 comprises 13 residues. The germline V gene encodes CDR1 KGHSH and CDR2 LQKENI. CDR3 coding DNA: TGTGCCAGCTCACCGCCAGGGATTTACGAGCAGTACTTC. Its protein is CASSPPGIYEQYF.

The gene calls are TRBV19 and TRBJ1-2; D is unresolved. Germline CDR1 LNHDA, CDR2 SQIVND (reference sequence). The V end was cut by 5 bases, the J end by 5 bases, with 12 bases between. There are 13 residues in the CDR3. CDR3 sequence (DNA): TGTGCCAGTAGTGGGCAGATGCTATATGGCTACACCTTC. Its protein product is CASSGQMLYGYTF.

The chain joins TRBV11-2 to TRBJ2-2, with D maybe TRBD2 (6 bases). The CDR3 covers 16 residues. Germline CDR1 is SGHAT and CDR2 is FQNNGV. V was clipped by 5 bases and J by 1 base, with 14 bases between them. The CDR3 nucleotides read TGTGCCAGCAGCCCACCCATGGGAGGGAACACCGGGGAGCTGTTTTTT. Its protein product is CASSPPMGGNTGELFF. Based on the CDR3 plus reference TRBV11-2 and TRBJ2-2, the full variable domain is EAGVAQSPRYKIIEKRQSVAFWCNPISGHATLYWYQQILGQGPKLLIQFQNNGVVDDSQLPKDRFSAERLKGVDSTLKIQPAKLEDSAVYLCASSPPMGGNTGELFFGEGSRLTVL.

This chain joins TRBV6-5 and TRBJ1-2; 7 nucleotides line up with TRBD1. Germline CDR1 reads MNHEY; CDR2 reads SVGAGI. The CDR3 spans 16 residues. With V trimmed by 4 bases and J by 5 bases, 13 bases remained unmatched. The CDR3 here is CASSLTRQGPKYGYTF. CDR3 nucleotides: TGTGCCAGCAGTTTAACACGACAGGGACCAAAGTATGGCTACACCTTC.

CDR3: CASSIDGEGDSPEAFF. In DNA, the CDR3 is TGTGCCAGTAGTATAGATGGAGAAGGGGATAGCCCTGAAGCTTTCTTT. The chain uses TRBV19 and TRBJ1-1; D is perhaps TRBD1 (5 bases). CDR3 size: 16 residues. V was cut by 0 bases and J by 6 bases, with 17 bases left in between. Germline CDR1 reads LNHDA; CDR2 reads SQIVND (reference sequence).

The rearrangement joins TRBV27 to TRBJ2-7; D is ambiguous. Germline lookup yields CDR1 MNHEY and CDR2 SMNVEV (reference sequence). The CDR3 covers 13 residues. V was cut by 1 base and J by 4 bases, with 8 bases left in between. The CDR3 DNA reads as TGTGCCAGCAGTTTATATCCCCCTTACGAGCAGTACTTC. Amino acid sequence: CASSLYPPYEQYF.

This clone was counted a single time. This chain links TRBV7-2 with TRBJ2-5; tentatively, D is TRBD2 (6 bases). The CDR3 runs to 15 residues. CDR1 and CDR2 (germline): SGHTA, FQGNSA. Trimming stripped 2 bases from V and 4 bases from J, with 14 bases between. This chain's CDR3 is CASSLRATGGETQYF. Here the CDR3 DNA reads TGTGCCAGCAGCTTACGGGCGACCGGGGGAGAGACCCAGTACTTC. Supplemented by reference TRBV7-2 and TRBJ2-5, the full variable domain reads GAGVSQSPSNKVTEKGKDVELRCDPISGHTALYWYRQSLGQGLEFLIYFQGNSAPDKSGLPSDRFSAERTGGSVSTLTIQRTQQEDSAVYLCASSLRATGGETQYFGPGTRLLVL.

This clone was counted a few times. The chain recombines TRBV5-4 with TRBJ1-3; no clear D gene. V was cut by 4 bases and J by 6 bases, with 14 bases left in between. This CDR3 is built from 14 residues. CDR1 and CDR2 from the germline V gene are SGHNT and YYREEE (reference sequence). The CDR3 loop is CASSPTSPANTIYF. In nucleotides, the CDR3 is TGTGCCAGCAGCCCGACAAGTCCAGCAAACACCATATATTTT.

V and J are TRBV9 and TRBJ2-1; 7 bases are shared with TRBD2. V dropped 4 bases and J dropped 9; count of bases not matched to a gene: 13. CDR3 size: 15 residues. Germline V gene lookup returns CDR1 SGDLS and CDR2 YYNGEE. The DNA of the CDR3 is TGTGCCAGCAGCCCCACCCCTATGGGGGGGGGTGAGCAGTTCTTC. Its protein product is CASSPTPMGGGEQFF.

Remarks on this clone: Since no conserved phenylalanine or tryptophan closes the CDR3, a read error is the likely cause. The rearrangement links TRBV7-2 to TRBJ1-2; 7 bases line up with TRBD1. This CDR3 spans 14 amino acids. The ends lost 4 bases at V and 0 bases at J; junction bases unmatched: 2. The germline CDR1 and CDR2 sequences are SGHTA and FQGNSA. CDR3 coding DNA: TGTGCCAGCAGCTGGGGGACAGCTAACTATGGCTACACCCTC. Its translation: CASSWGTANYGYTL.

This clone was counted only a few times. This sequence joins TRBV7-6 and TRBJ1-1; possibly TRBD1 for D (6 bases). The CDR3 extends over 13 amino acids. V lost 5 bases, J lost 1 base, and 8 bases lay in between. CDR1 and CDR2 (germline): SGHVS, FNYEAQ. CDR3 sequence (DNA): TGTGCCAGCAGCCGGGACACGAACACTGAAGCTTTCTTT. This encodes CASSRDTNTEAFF.

The J gene is TRBJ1-5, the V gene TRBV19, with TRBD1 identical over 11 bases. Germline CDR1 LNHDA, CDR2 SQIVND (reference sequence). The CDR3 runs to 15 residues. V dropped 6 bases and J dropped 7; count of bases not matched to a gene: 8. The CDR3 DNA reads TGTGCCAGTAGCCCTGGACAGGGGGCTGGACAGCCCCAGCATTTT. Its protein product is CASSPGQGAGQPQHF. Complete variable domain (other parts from reference TRBV19 and TRBJ1-5): DGGITQSPKYLFRKEGQNVTLSCEQNLNHDAMYWYRQDPGQGLRLIYYSQIVNDFQKGDIAEGYSVSREKKESFPLTVTSAQKNPTAFYLCASSPGQGAGQPQHFGDGTRLSIL.

The CDR3 reads CASSQWEFNEKLFF. The CDR3, as DNA: TGTGCCAGCAGCCAGTGGGAGTTTAATGAAAAACTGTTTTTT. The chain combines TRBV11-3 with TRBJ1-4; no clear D. The CDR3 runs 14 residues. V lost 5 bases and J lost 4, with 11 bases in between. The germline gives CDR1 SGHNT, CDR2 YENEEA.

This clone has a single count. The V and J genes are TRBV30 and TRBJ1-1; a weak D match, TRBD1 (5 bases). The CDR3 is 15 residues long. The germline CDR1 and CDR2 sequences are GTSNPN and SVGIG (reference sequence). V shed 5 bases and J shed 6 bases, with 22 bases lying between them. CDR3 amino acids: CAWDRAPGKYAEAFF. The CDR3 DNA follows: TGTGCCTGGGATAGGGCCCCAGGGAAATACGCTGAAGCTTTCTTT. Supplemented by reference TRBV30 and TRBJ1-1, the full variable domain reads SQTIHQWPATLVQPVGSPLSLECTVEGTSNPNLYWYRQAAGRGLQLLFYSVGIGQISSEVPQNLSASRPQDRQFILSSKKLLLSDSGFYLCAWDRAPGKYAEAFFGQGTRLTVV.

The chain couples TRBV28 to TRBJ1-3; the D gene is possibly TRBD1 (6 bases). The germline CDR1 and CDR2 sequences are MDHEN and SYDVKM. The CDR3 runs to 15 residues. V was cut by 2 bases and J by 6 bases, with 14 bases left in between. The chain's CDR3 is CASSLRGGSENTIYF. In DNA form, the CDR3 reads TGTGCCAGCAGTTTAAGGGGGGGGTCAGAAAACACCATATATTTT.

V gene TRBV27 combines with J gene TRBJ1-6, with D unresolved. The ends were cut back, 3 bases at V and 8 bases at J, with 14 bases in the middle. The CDR3 length is 15 residues. Germline V CDR1 and CDR2: MNHEY, SMNVEV (reference sequence). Here the CDR3 DNA reads TGTGCCAGCAGTTTGTCGGTTCAAGAATATTCACCCCTCCACTTT. Amino acids: CASSLSVQEYSPLHF.

This clone has a handful of counts. The genes are TRBV11-2 and TRBJ2-7; a weak D match, TRBD2 (6 bases). Germline CDR1 is SGHAT and CDR2 is FQNNGV. The length of the CDR3 is 15 residues. With 5 bases removed from V and 3 bases from J, the gap between germline ends came to 17 bases. The CDR3 sequence: CASSVGAGPNYEQYF. In DNA form, the CDR3 reads TGTGCCAGCAGCGTAGGCGCGGGGCCCAACTACGAGCAGTACTTC.

The V gene is TRBV6-5, the J gene TRBJ1-1, with 9 bases fitting TRBD1. This CDR3 spans 15 amino acids. J lost 3 bases, V lost 6 bases, and 8 bases had no gene match. Germline CDR1 MNHEY, CDR2 SVGAGI. In nucleotides, the CDR3 is TGTGCCAGCAGCCCCCGGGGACAGGGATACACTGAAGCTTTCTTT. This gives the protein CASSPRGQGYTEAFF.

The genes are TRBV19 and TRBJ1-6, with D uncertain. In germline, CDR1 is LNHDA, CDR2 SQIVND (reference sequence). The CDR3 is 14 residues long. Trimming pared 5 bases from V and 7 bases from J, leaving 12 bases between. The CDR3: CASSLGGSNSPLHF. The CDR3 DNA follows: TGTGCCAGTAGTCTGGGAGGTTCCAATTCACCCCTCCACTTT.

This clone was observed a handful of times. The chain recombines TRBV6-5 with TRBJ1-3; no clear D. Germline values: CDR1 MNHEY, CDR2 SVGAGI. The V gene lost 3 bases and the J gene lost 4 bases, with 7 bases spanning the gap. The CDR3 loop spans 13 amino acids. CDR3: CASSYATGNTIYF. CDR3 sequence (DNA): TGTGCCAGCAGTTATGCCACAGGAAACACCATATATTTT.